One and the same sample provided the 22 T cell receptor beta chains below, sequenced in a study of preoperative IRX-2 immunotherapy in early breast cancer. The treatment denotes: preoperative locoregional IRX-2 cytokine immunotherapy. Profiled with immunoSEQ multiplex PCR; TCRdb holds only in-frame clones, not every one. This table holds 20,000 to 30,000 clones, around 75% found once. The sequenced sample was lymph node tissue, obtained after IRX-2 immunotherapy. All receptors come from a human donor with breast cancer.

The genes are TRBV28 and TRBJ1-4; 8 nucleotides align to TRBD1. This CDR3 comprises 14 residues. After removal of 4 bases from V and 7 bases from J, the junction contained 5 bases not matched to a gene. Germline V lookup: CDR1 MDHEN, CDR2 SYDVKM. In DNA, the CDR3 is TGTGCCAGCAGTTGGACAGGGCGGAGTGAAAAACTGTTTTTT. This codes for CASSWTGRSEKLFF.

The chain employs TRBV15 and TRBJ2-3; a possible D gene is TRBD1 (5 bases). The CDR3 runs 15 residues. Germline CDR1 is LNHNV and CDR2 is YYDKDF (reference sequence). Trimming cost V 1 base and J 5 bases, with 13 bases left between them. The CDR3 bases are TGTGCCACCAGCAGAGGGGTAGGGGCGAAAGATACGCAGTATTTT. Translating it yields CATSRGVGAKDTQYF.

The chain combines TRBV28 with TRBJ2-7, with 7 bases fitting TRBD1. J was trimmed by 1 base and V by 2 bases; bases with no gene match: 2. Per germline, CDR1 MDHEN and CDR2 SYDVKM. The CDR3 contains 14 residues. The CDR3 loop is CASSLATGSYEQYF. As DNA, the CDR3 is TGTGCCAGCAGTTTAGCGACAGGGTCCTACGAGCAGTACTTC.

The V gene is TRBV7-1, the J gene TRBJ1-5; TRBD1 might be the D (5 bases). TRBV7-1 belongs to the ORF category, with a function that is uncertain. Deletions cut 5 bases from V and 4 bases from J, with 9 bases between. The CDR3 contains 13 residues. The CDR3: CASSAQGNQPQHF. The CDR3 DNA reads TGTGCCAGCAGCGCTCAGGGAAATCAGCCCCAGCATTTT.

This CDR3 is CASSIATGGDYGYTF. CDR3 DNA: TGTGCCAGCAGTATAGCGACAGGGGGCGACTATGGCTACACCTTC. The V gene is TRBV6-8, the J gene TRBJ1-2; 10 bases fit TRBD1. V trimming: 5 bases; J trimming: 3 bases; junction bases outside the gene matches: 6. This CDR3 contains 15 residues. Looked up from germline, CDR1 is MNHGY and CDR2 is SAAAGT.

J is TRBJ2-1 and V is TRBV11-3; 8 bases fit TRBD1. Germline CDR1 reads SGHNT; CDR2 reads YENEEA. The CDR3 is made up of 16 amino acids. V gave up 5 bases and J gave up 2 bases; unmatched junction bases: 8. The CDR3 loop reads CASSQGALSPYNEQFF. CDR3 bases: TGTGCCAGCAGCCAGGGGGCTCTCTCTCCCTACAATGAGCAGTTCTTC.

This clone was picked up one time. The chain combines TRBV1 with TRBJ2-7; TRBD2, the D gene given by the table, was not confirmed from the DNA. TRBV1 is an annotated pseudogene. CDR3 length: 15 amino acids. Here the CDR3 reads CASSQEPTDYYEQYF. The DNA for the CDR3 is TGCGCCAGCAGCCAAGAACCGACGGACTACTACGAGCAGTACTTC.

This chain connects TRBV6-8 to TRBJ1-2; the D gene is possibly TRBD1 (6 bases). V was pared by 7 bases and J by 5 bases, with 14 bases between. The V gene's germline CDR1 is MNHGY and CDR2 SAAAGT. The CDR3 totals 13 residues. The CDR3: CASKITGIYGYTF. CDR3 nucleotide sequence: TGTGCCAGCAAGATAACAGGGATTTATGGCTACACCTTC.

The rearrangement links TRBV11-1 to TRBJ2-1; no firm D call. Trimming removed 0 bases from V and 2 bases from J, with 14 bases in between. Looked up from germline, CDR1 is SGHAT and CDR2 is FQDESV (reference sequence). There are 17 residues in the CDR3. The CDR3 is CASSLAVSTIPYNEQFF. CDR3 coding DNA: TGTGCCAGCAGCTTAGCGGTCAGCACCATCCCCTACAATGAGCAGTTCTTC. Using reference TRBV11-1 and TRBJ2-1 for the parts outside the CDR3, the full variable domain is EAEVAQSPRYKITEKSQAVAFWCDPISGHATLYWYRQILGQGPELLVQFQDESVVDDSQLPKDRFSAERLKGVDSTLKIQPAELGDSAMYLCASSLAVSTIPYNEQFFGPGTRLTVL.

The J gene is TRBJ2-3, the V gene TRBV5-1; D is perhaps TRBD1 (6 bases). CDR1 SGHRS and CDR2 YFSETQ come from the germline V gene. There are 16 residues in the CDR3. V was trimmed by 4 bases and J by 1 base, leaving 16 bases between them. DNA for the CDR3: TGCGCCAGCAGCCCAACAGGGAAAGTTGGCACAGATACGCAGTATTTT. Protein sequence: CASSPTGKVGTDTQYF.

This clone was seen once. The rearrangement uses TRBV1 and TRBJ2-7; the DNA was not used to check the table's D call, TRBD2. TRBV1 is shown as a pseudogene. This CDR3 comprises 16 residues. Here the CDR3 DNA reads TGCGCCAGCAGCCAAGATCGGTTGTCCGCCACCTACGAGCAGTACTTC. Translating gives CASSQDRLSATYEQYF.

This clone occurred once. The V call is TRBV19, the J call TRBJ2-7; 7 bases fit TRBD1. V shed 6 bases and J 6 bases; nucleotides not matched to a gene: 8. The CDR3 loop spans 13 amino acids. CDR1 and CDR2 (germline): LNHDA, SQIVND (reference sequence). The CDR3 sequence is CASSLRDSGEQYF. In nucleotides, the CDR3 is TGTGCCAGTAGCCTCAGGGACAGCGGCGAGCAGTACTTC.

The chain couples TRBV7-8 to TRBJ2-7; 10 bases are a match to TRBD1. Trimming took 4 bases from V and 7 from J; bases not matched to a gene: 13. Germline values: CDR1 SGHVS, CDR2 FQNEAQ. This CDR3 spans 16 amino acids. The CDR3 nucleotides are TGTGCCAGCAGCTACGGGACAGGGGCAATCCGGTGGGAGCAGTACTTC. Amino acid sequence: CASSYGTGAIRWEQYF.

The chain links TRBV11-3 to TRBJ2-7, with 8 positions matching TRBD2. This CDR3 comprises 15 residues. J gave up 4 bases and V 5 bases, and 10 bases lay outside the gene matches. Germline V gene sequence: CDR1 SGHNT, CDR2 YENEEA. The CDR3 protein is CASSHGGSGNYEQYF. The CDR3 region has the DNA TGTGCCAGCAGCCACGGGGGTAGCGGGAATTACGAGCAGTACTTC. Full variable domain (rest looked up from reference TRBV11-3 and TRBJ2-7): EAGVVQSPRYKIIEKKQPVAFWCNPISGHNTLYWYLQNLGQGPELLIRYENEEAVDDSQLPKDRFSAERLKGVDSTLKIQPAELGDSAVYLCASSHGGSGNYEQYFGPGTRLTVT.

This clone showed up just a few times. V is TRBV18 and J is TRBJ2-1; a possible D gene is TRBD2 (5 bases). The CDR3 is 15 residues long. Deletions cut 6 bases from V and 3 bases from J, with 15 bases between. The germline CDR1 and CDR2 sequences are KGHSH and LQKENI. CDR3 sequence reads: CASSPTAAIYNEQFF. The CDR3 region has the DNA TGTGCCAGCTCCCCCACAGCGGCAATCTACAATGAGCAGTTCTTC.

The gene calls are TRBV18 and TRBJ1-2; 9 nucleotides agree with TRBD1. Unmatched junction bases numbered 5, after V lost 2 bases and J lost 4 bases. Germline V gives CDR1 KGHSH, CDR2 LQKENI. The CDR3 length is 15 residues. Here the CDR3 DNA reads TGTGCCAGCTCACCATCGGGACAGGGCCTCTATGGCTACACCTTC. As protein: CASSPSGQGLYGYTF.

The rearrangement uses TRBV7-6 and TRBJ1-1; no reliable D call. Trimming removed 1 base from V and 1 base from J, with 10 bases in between. Germline V gene lookup returns CDR1 SGHVS and CDR2 FNYEAQ. This CDR3 comprises 15 residues. The CDR3 sequence is CASSLVPGSNTEAFF. The CDR3 DNA is TGTGCCAGCAGCTTAGTCCCGGGGTCGAACACTGAAGCTTTCTTT. Combining the CDR3 with reference TRBV7-6 and TRBJ1-1 gives the whole variable domain GAGVSQSPRYKVTKRGQDVALRCDPISGHVSLYWYRQALGQGPEFLTYFNYEAQQDKSGLPNDRFSAERPEGSISTLTIQRTEQRDSAMYRCASSLVPGSNTEAFFGQGTRLTVV.

The rearrangement links TRBV19 to TRBJ2-1, with 7 nucleotides matching TRBD1. Germline V gene data show CDR1 as LNHDA and CDR2 as SQIVND (reference sequence). V gave up 5 bases and J gave up 10 bases; unmatched junction bases: 17. The CDR3 runs 16 residues. CDR3 DNA sequence: TGTGCCAGTAGTCTTCGACAGGGCTCTCGAGGGGGAGAGCAGTTCTTC. Translating it yields CASSLRQGSRGGEQFF.

The chain carries TRBV11-3 and TRBJ2-7; D tentatively fits TRBD1 or TRBD2 (6 bases each). The CDR3 sequence is 16 residues long. V shed 2 bases and J shed 5 bases, with 19 bases lying between them. Germline CDR1 reads SGHNT; CDR2 reads YENEEA. CDR3 loop: CASSLKGLGGLDEQYF. The CDR3 region has the DNA TGTGCCAGCAGCTTAAAGGGGCTCGGGGGCTTGGACGAGCAGTACTTC. The full variable domain, in which reference TRBV11-3 and TRBJ2-7 provide the parts outside the CDR3, is EAGVVQSPRYKIIEKKQPVAFWCNPISGHNTLYWYLQNLGQGPELLIRYENEEAVDDSQLPKDRFSAERLKGVDSTLKIQPAELGDSAVYLCASSLKGLGGLDEQYFGPGTRLTVT.

This chain connects TRBV28 to TRBJ2-7, with a weak D call TRBD2 (5 bases). The CDR3 length is 15 residues. The V gene lost 2 bases and the J gene lost 3 bases, with 14 bases spanning the gap. Germline CDR1 is MDHEN and CDR2 is SYDVKM. The DNA for the CDR3 is TGTGCCAGCAGTTTAGATGGGTCGGGGAGCTACGAGCAGTACTTC. As protein: CASSLDGSGSYEQYF.

In this sample, this clone turned up once. The chain combines TRBV19 with TRBJ2-2; tentative D call: TRBD1 (5 bases). The germline gives CDR1 LNHDA, CDR2 SQIVND (reference sequence). The CDR3 has 15 residues. Trimming shortened V by 8 bases and J by 4 bases, and 17 bases separated the two germline ends. The CDR3 protein is CASRHPGLSTGELFF. The CDR3 region has the DNA TGTGCCAGTCGCCACCCAGGGCTTTCCACCGGGGAGCTGTTTTTT.

The chain uses TRBV30 and TRBJ1-1; 10 nucleotides match TRBD1. The junction had 7 bases not matched to a gene; V was cut back by 5 bases and J by 4 bases. The CDR3 runs 14 residues. The germline gives CDR1 GTSNPN, CDR2 SVGIG (reference sequence). The CDR3 reads CAWDRGRLGTEAFF. The CDR3 DNA reads TGTGCCTGGGACAGGGGGCGATTGGGCACTGAAGCTTTCTTT.